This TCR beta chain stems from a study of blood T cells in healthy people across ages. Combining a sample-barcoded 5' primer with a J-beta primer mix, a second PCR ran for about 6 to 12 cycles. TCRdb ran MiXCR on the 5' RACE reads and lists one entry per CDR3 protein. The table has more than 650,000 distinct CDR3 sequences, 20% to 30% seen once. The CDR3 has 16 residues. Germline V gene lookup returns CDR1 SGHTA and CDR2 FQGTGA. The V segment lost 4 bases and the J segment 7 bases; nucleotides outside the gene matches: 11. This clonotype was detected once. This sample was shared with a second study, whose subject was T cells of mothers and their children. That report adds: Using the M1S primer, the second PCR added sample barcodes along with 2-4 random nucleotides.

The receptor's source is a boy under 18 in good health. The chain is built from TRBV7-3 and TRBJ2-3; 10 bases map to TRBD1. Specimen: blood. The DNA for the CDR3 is TGTGCCAGCAGCTCCCAACCGGGACAGGGGATTAATACGCAGTATTTT. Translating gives CASSSQPGQGINTQYF. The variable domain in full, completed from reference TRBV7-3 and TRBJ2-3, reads GAGVSQTPSNKVTEKGKYVELRCDPISGHTALYWYRQSLGQGPEFLIYFQGTGAADDSGLPNDRFFAVRPEGSVSTLKIQRTERGDSAVYLCASSSQPGQGINTQYFGPGTRLTVL.